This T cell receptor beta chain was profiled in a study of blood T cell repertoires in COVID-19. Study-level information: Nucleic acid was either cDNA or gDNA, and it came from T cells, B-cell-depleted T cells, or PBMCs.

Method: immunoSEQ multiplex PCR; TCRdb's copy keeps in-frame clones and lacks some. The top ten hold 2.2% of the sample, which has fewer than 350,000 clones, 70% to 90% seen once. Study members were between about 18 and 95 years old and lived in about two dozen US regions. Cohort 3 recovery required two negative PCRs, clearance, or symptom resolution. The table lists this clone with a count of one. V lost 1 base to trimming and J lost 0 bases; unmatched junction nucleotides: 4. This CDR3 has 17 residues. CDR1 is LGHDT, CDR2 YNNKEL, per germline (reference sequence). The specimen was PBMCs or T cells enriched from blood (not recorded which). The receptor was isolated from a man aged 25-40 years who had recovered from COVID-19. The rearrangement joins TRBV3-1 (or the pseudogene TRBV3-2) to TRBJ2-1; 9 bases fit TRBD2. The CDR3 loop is CASSQAGLASSYNEQFF. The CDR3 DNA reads TGTGCCAGCAGCCAAGCGGGACTAGCAAGCTCCTACAATGAGCAGTTCTTC.